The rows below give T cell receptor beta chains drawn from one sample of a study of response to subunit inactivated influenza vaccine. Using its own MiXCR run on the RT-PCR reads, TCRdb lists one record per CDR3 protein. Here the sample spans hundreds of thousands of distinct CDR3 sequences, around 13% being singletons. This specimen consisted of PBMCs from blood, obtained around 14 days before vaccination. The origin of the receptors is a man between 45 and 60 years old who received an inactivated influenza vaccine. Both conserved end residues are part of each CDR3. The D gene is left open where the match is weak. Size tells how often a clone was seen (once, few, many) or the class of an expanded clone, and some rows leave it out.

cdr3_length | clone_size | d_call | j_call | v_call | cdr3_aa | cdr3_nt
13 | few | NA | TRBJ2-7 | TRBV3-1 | CASSLRRFYEQYF | TGTGCCAGCAGCCTCCGAAGATTCTACGAGCAGTACTTC
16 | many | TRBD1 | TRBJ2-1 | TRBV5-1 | CASSLALQGAGNEQFF | TGCGCCAGCAGCTTGGCCCTGCAGGGGGCGGGTAATGAGCAGTTCTTC
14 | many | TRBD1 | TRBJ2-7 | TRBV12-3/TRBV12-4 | CASSLAGQRPEQYF | TGTGCCAGCAGTTTAGCGGGACAGCGGCCCGAGCAGTACTTC
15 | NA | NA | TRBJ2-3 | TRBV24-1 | CATSDLGAGTDTQYF | TGTGCCACCAGTGATTTGGGGGCCGGCACAGATACGCAGTATTTT
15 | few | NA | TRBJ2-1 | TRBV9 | CASSVEWDFKVEQFF | TGTGCCAGCAGCGTAGAATGGGACTTCAAGGTTGAGCAGTTCTTC
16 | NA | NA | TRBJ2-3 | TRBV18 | CASSPPTARSTDTQYF | TGTGCCAGCTCACCACCGACCGCGCGGAGCACAGATACGCAGTATTTT
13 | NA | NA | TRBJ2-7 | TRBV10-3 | CAISGSGAYEQYF | TGTGCCATCTCGGGGTCGGGGGCCTACGAGCAGTACTTC
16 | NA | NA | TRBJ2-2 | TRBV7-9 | CASRGLGGLNTGELFF | TGTGCCAGCAGAGGTCTGGGGGGCTTAAACACCGGGGAGCTGTTTTTT
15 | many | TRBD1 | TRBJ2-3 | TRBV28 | CASRLNRGWGDTQYF | TGTGCCAGCAGATTGAACAGGGGCTGGGGGGATACGCAGTATTTT
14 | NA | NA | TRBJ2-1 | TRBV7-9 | CASSPTTLNNEQFF | TGTGCCAGCAGCCCTACGACCCTTAACAATGAGCAGTTCTTC
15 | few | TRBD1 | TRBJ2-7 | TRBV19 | CASSAGTGSSYEQYF | TGTGCCAGTAGTGCAGGGACAGGGAGCTCCTACGAGCAGTACTTC
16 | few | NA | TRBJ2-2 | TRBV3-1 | CATSLGGGANTGELFF | TGTGCCACCTCCCTGGGTGGCGGGGCGAACACCGGGGAGCTGTTTTTT
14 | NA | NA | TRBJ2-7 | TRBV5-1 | CASSRTPTNYEQYF | TGCGCCAGCAGCCGGACACCTACCAACTACGAGCAGTACTTC
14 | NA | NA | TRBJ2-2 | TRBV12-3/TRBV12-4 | CAGNRDKNTGELFF | TGTGCAGGCAACCGGGACAAGAACACCGGGGAGCTGTTTTTT
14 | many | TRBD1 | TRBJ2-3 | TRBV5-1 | CASSRGDRGNTQYF | TGCGCCAGCAGCCGAGGGGACAGGGGGAATACGCAGTATTTT
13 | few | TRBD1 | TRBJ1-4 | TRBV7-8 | CASSLASGTVLFF | TGTGCCAGCAGCTTAGCATCCGGGACAGTACTGTTTTTT
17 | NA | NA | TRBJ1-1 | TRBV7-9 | CASSLLGLGLPNTEAFF | TGTGCCAGCAGCCTCTTAGGGCTGGGGCTACCGAACACTGAAGCTTTCTTT
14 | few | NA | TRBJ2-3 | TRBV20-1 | CSARGGDSDHTQYF | TGCAGTGCTAGAGGGGGAGATTCCGACCATACGCAGTATTTT